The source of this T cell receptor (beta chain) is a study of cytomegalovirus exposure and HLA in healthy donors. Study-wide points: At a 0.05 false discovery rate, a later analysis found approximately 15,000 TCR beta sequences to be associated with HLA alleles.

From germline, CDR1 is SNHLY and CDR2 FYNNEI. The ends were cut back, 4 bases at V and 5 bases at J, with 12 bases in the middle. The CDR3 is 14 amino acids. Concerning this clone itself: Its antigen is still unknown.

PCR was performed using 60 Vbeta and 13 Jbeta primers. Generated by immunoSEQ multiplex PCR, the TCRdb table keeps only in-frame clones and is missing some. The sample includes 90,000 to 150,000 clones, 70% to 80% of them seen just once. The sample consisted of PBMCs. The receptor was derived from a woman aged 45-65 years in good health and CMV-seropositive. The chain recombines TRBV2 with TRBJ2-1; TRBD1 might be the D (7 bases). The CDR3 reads CASSAQGGNNEQFF. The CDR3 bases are TGTGCCAGCAGTGCCCAGGGGGGAAACAATGAGCAGTTCTTC.